This T cell receptor (beta chain) emerged from a study of cytomegalovirus exposure and HLA in healthy donors. Researchers ran the PCR with 60 Vbeta and 13 Jbeta primers. Data came from immunoSEQ multiplex PCR; TCRdb stores just in-frame clones and leaves some out. Of roughly 120,000 clones listed, over 65% are singletons. CDR3 size: 15 residues. V lost 5 bases, J lost 3 bases, and 7 bases stayed unmatched. Germline CDR1 and CDR2: SGHNT and YENEEA. This sequence originates from a man between 50 and 59 years old in good health and CMV-seronegative. The J gene is TRBJ2-1, the V gene TRBV11-3; 7 nucleotides agree with TRBD1. Sequencing used PBMCs. CDR3 in amino acids: CASSRGQTFYNEQFF. As DNA, the CDR3 is TGTGCCAGCAGCCGGGGACAGACGTTCTACAATGAGCAGTTCTTC.